The 10 T cell receptor beta chains presented below share a single source sample, sequenced in a study of cytomegalovirus exposure and HLA in healthy donors. Primers included in the PCR were 60 Vbeta and 13 Jbeta primers. This table comes from immunoSEQ multiplex PCR, and its TCRdb copy is limited to in-frame clones, with some not included. The table lists 150,000 to 200,000 clones, 82% of them singletons. Sequencing was performed on PBMCs. The source is a boy between 2 and 15 years old in good health and CMV-seronegative.

The genes are TRBV19 and TRBJ2-2, with D maybe TRBD2 (6 bases). CDR3 length equals 16 residues. The germline gives CDR1 LNHDA, CDR2 SQIVND (reference sequence). Trimming took 8 bases from V and 3 from J, leaving 19 bases between them. Here the CDR3 DNA reads TGTGCCAGTGGGCTGGAGGGCAGCGGGTACACCGGGGAGCTGTTTTTT. Amino acid sequence: CASGLEGSGYTGELFF.

The gene calls are TRBV6-5 and TRBJ1-2; a weak D match, TRBD1 (5 bases). Germline CDR1 reads MNHEY; CDR2 reads SVGAGI. The CDR3 runs 15 residues. V was shortened by 0 bases and J by 4 bases, with 12 bases between the two germline ends. CDR3 in DNA: TGTGCCAGCAGTTACTCTGGAGGGGCGGGCTATGGCTACACCTTC. It yields the protein CASSYSGGAGYGYTF.

This chain links TRBV18 with TRBJ2-3, with TRBD2 as a possible D gene (6 bases). The germline CDR1 and CDR2 sequences are KGHSH and LQKENI. CDR3 length: 15 residues. V was clipped by 6 bases and J by 2 bases, with 15 bases between them. The CDR3 DNA follows: TGTGCCAGCTCGTTTGGGGACTTCTCCACAGATACGCAGTATTTT. Protein product: CASSFGDFSTDTQYF.

J is TRBJ2-1 and V is TRBV27; TRBD2 matches 12 bases. Trimming took 2 bases from V and 9 from J; bases not matched to a gene: 8. The length of the CDR3 is 16 residues. Germline V lookup: CDR1 MNHEY, CDR2 SMNVEV (reference sequence). CDR3 sequence: CASSLVWTSGVTEQFF. For the CDR3, the DNA is TGTGCCAGCAGTTTAGTGTGGACTAGCGGGGTTACTGAGCAGTTCTTC.

This clone has more than one count but fewer than ten. The V gene is TRBV9, the J gene TRBJ2-7, with D perhaps matching TRBD1 (5 bases). Deletions cut 2 bases from V and 0 bases from J, with 12 bases between. This CDR3 comprises 15 residues. Germline V gene lookup returns CDR1 SGDLS and CDR2 YYNGEE. The CDR3, as DNA: TGTGCCAGCAGCGTTGGGGCTTCAAGCTCCTACGAGCAGTACTTC. Translation gives CASSVGASSSYEQYF.

CDR3 DNA: TGTGCCAGCAGCCCGATGGGGCGTGAAGCTTTCTTT. Its protein is CASSPMGREAFF. The V and J genes are TRBV7-9 and TRBJ1-1, with D maybe TRBD1 (5 bases). The germline V gene has CDR1 SEHNR and CDR2 FQNEAQ (reference sequence). Trimming left V 5 bases short and J 7 bases short, with 11 bases between. CDR3 size: 12 residues.

V is TRBV6-4 and J is TRBJ2-1; D is undetermined. The germline V gene has CDR1 MRHNA and CDR2 SNTAGT. There are 13 residues in the CDR3. V was cut by 4 bases and J by 6 bases, with 10 bases left in between. The CDR3 is CASSVIALNEQFF. For the CDR3, the DNA is TGTGCCAGCAGTGTAATAGCCCTCAATGAGCAGTTCTTC.

The rearrangement uses TRBV2 and TRBJ1-2; 7 positions agree with TRBD1. Germline lookup yields CDR1 SNHLY and CDR2 FYNNEI. The CDR3 consists of 14 residues. With 10 bases clipped from V and 4 bases from J, the junction kept 12 bases outside the gene matches. CDR3 coding DNA: TGTGCCACCGAAGGGGGCAGGGGGAGCTATGGCTACACCTTC. The encoded protein is CATEGGRGSYGYTF.

The DNA of the CDR3 is TGTGCCAGCAGTGAGCGACGAAACAATGAGCAGTTCTTC. Translating it yields CASSERRNNEQFF. The chain links TRBV6-6 to TRBJ2-1; D ambiguous. This CDR3 region has 13 residues. Trimming stripped 5 bases from V and 5 bases from J, with 10 bases between. Germline assignment: CDR1 MNHNY and CDR2 SVGAGI (reference sequence).

The gene calls are TRBV19 and TRBJ1-5, with D tentatively TRBD1 (5 bases). CDR1 LNHDA and CDR2 SQIVND come from the germline V gene (reference sequence). V lost 11 bases and J lost 0, with 11 bases in between. This CDR3 contains 13 residues. Written as DNA, the CDR3 is TGTGCCGGGGGGTTCCATAGCAATCAGCCCCAGCATTTT. As protein: CAGGFHSNQPQHF.